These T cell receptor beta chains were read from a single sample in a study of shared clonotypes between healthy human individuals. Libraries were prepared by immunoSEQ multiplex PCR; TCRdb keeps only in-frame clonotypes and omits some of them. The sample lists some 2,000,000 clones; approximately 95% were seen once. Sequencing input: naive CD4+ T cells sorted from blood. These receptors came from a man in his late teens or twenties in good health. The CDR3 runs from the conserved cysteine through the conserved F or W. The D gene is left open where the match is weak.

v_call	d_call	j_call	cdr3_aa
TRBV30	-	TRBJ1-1	CAWKVPLDTEAFF
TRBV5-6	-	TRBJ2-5	CASSPMGGFQETQYF
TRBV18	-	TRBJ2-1	CASSPPLRTTVYNEQFF
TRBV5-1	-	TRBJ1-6	CASSRGSGDSPLHF
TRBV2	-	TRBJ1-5	CASSPTGISSNQPQHF
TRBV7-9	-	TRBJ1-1	CASSIRVATEAFF
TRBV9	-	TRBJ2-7	CASSVGTVPSYEQYF
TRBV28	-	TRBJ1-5	CASGKGSRNQPQHF
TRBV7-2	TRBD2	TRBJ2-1	CASSLDATSLYNEQFF
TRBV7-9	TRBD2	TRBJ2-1	CASSSSGGVYNEQFF
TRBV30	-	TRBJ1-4	CAWSGMGLGEEKLFF
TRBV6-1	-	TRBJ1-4	CASKRGLYDEKLFF
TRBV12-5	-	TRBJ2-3	CASAQRGGSSTDTQYF
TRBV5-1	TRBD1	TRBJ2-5	CASNLRQGALETQYF
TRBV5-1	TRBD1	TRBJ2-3	CASSGQGTDTQYF
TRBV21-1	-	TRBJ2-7	CASSKGQGTGPYEQYF
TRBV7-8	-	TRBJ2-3	CASSLVPDTQYF
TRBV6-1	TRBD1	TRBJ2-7	CASIRTGGTYEQYF
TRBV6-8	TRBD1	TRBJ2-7	CASNFPRDSLYEQYF
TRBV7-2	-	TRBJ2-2	CASSLAAALVGELFF
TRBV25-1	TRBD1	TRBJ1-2	CASSESPGGNYGYTF
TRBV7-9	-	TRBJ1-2	CASSFAGYGYTF
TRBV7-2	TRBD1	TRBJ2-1	CASTAGTGYNEQFF
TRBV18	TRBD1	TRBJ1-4	CASSPDRANEKLFF
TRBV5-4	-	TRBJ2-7	CASSRRDFSYEQYF
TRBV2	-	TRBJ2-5	CASSEVRGKEETQYF
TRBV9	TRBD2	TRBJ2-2	CASRVGSGSTGELFF
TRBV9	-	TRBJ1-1	CASSLTDRVNTEAFF
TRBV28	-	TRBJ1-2	CASSVAGPGGYTF
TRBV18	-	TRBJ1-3	CASSPSAGLGGNTIYF
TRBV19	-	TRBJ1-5	CASSIDQGRQPQHF
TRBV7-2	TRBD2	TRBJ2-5	CASSLVAGVETQYF
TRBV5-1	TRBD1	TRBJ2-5	CASSPGQPGETQYF
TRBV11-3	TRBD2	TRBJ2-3	CASSLGLAPDTQYF
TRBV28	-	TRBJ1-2	CASRNTNYGYTF
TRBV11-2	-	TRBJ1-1	CASSLGGGHTEAFF
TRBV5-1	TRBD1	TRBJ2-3	CASSLDRGPIDTQYF
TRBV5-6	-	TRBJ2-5	CASSYMKETQYF
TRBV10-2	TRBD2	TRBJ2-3	CASSLAGRYTDTQYF
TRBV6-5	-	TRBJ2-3	CASRRSDTQYF
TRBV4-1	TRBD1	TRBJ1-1	CASSRTGLNTEAFF
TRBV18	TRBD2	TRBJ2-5	CASSRTSGGETQYF
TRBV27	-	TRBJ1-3	CASSLSPGLGGNTIYF
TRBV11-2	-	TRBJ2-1	CASSRDIYNEQFF
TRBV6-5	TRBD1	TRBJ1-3	CASRGQGAGGNTIYF
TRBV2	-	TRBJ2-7	CASIGLAKQYF
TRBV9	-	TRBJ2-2	CASSVATNTGELFF
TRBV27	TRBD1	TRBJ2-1	CASSPRQGYQDEQFF
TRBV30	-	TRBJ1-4	CAWSVLRGGNEKLFF
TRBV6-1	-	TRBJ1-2	CASSEVRRGGGYTF
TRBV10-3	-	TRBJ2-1	CAISGFSRSSYNEQFF
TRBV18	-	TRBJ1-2	CASSHREEGPVAF
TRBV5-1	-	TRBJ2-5	CASSFGGQETQYF
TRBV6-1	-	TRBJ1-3	CASSMGASGNTIYF
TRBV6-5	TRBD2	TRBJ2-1	CASSYRTSGMGNEQFF